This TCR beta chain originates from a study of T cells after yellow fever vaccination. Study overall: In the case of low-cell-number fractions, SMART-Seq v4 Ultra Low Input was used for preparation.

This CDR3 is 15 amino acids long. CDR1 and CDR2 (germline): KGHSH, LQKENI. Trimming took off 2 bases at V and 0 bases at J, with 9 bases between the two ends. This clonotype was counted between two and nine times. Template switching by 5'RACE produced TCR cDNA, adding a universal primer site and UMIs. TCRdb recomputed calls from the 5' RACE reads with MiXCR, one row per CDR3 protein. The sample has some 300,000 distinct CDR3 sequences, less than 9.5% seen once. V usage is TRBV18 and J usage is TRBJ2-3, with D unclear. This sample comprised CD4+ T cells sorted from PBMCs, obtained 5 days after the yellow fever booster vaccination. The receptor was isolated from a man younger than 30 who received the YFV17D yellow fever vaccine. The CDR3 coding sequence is TGTGCCAGCTCACCATTTCTGACAAGCACAGATACGCAGTATTTT. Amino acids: CASSPFLTSTDTQYF.